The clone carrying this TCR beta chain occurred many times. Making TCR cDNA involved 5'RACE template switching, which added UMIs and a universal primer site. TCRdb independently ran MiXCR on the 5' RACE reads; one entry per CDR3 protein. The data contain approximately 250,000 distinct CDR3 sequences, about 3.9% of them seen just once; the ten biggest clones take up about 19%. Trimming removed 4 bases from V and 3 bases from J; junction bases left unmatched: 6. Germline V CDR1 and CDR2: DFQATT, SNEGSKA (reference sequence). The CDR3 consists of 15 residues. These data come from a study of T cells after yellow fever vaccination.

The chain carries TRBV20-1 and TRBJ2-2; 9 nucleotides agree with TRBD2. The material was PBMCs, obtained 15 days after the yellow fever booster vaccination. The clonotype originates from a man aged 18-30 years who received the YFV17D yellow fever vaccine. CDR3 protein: CSAKGSSGDTGELFF. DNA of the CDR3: TGCAGTGCTAAAGGCTCTAGCGGGGACACCGGGGAGCTGTTTTTT.